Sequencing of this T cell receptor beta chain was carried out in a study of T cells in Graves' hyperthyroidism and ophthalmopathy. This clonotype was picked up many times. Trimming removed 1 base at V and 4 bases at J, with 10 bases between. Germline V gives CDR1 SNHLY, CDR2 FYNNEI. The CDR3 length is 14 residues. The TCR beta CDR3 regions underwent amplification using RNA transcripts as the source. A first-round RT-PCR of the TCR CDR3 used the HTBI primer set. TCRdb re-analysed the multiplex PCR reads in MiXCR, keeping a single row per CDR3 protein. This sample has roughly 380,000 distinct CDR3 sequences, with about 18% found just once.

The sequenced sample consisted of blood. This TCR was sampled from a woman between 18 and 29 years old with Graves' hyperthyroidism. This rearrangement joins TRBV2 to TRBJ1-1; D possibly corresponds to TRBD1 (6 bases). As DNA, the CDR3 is TGTGCCAGCAGTGAAGACAGGGAAGGCACTGAAGCTTTCTTT. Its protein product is CASSEDREGTEAFF.